This TCR beta chain emerged from a study of molecular identifiers for immune sequencing clone quantification. Study-wide background: For replicates, RNA isolated from about 19,000 or 110,000 naive CD8 cells was divided into five portions, of which four were sequenced.

The authors gated naive CD8 T cells as CD8+CD4-CCR7+CD45RA+ for sorting. About this clonotype: This may stem from a read error, because a much larger clone lies one nucleotide away.

Bulk TCR libraries used previously described methods and listed TCR primers. TCRdb recomputed calls from the PCR reads with MiXCR, one row per CDR3 protein. The sample consists of 400,000 to 600,000 distinct CDR3 sequences, around 25% of them appearing once. Material for sequencing was naive CD8+ T cells from blood, with Jurkat cell RNA spiked in. Subset noted: FACS-sorted CD8+CD4-CCR7+CD45RA+ naive T cells. The TCR sequence derives from a human donor in good health. Some libraries in this study had Jurkat cell RNA spiked in.

The CDR3 sequence is CASRQEGGKAFF. The CDR3 coding sequence is TGTGCCAGCCGCCAAGAGGGGGGCAAAGCTTTCTTT. V gene TRBV3-1 combines with J gene TRBJ1-1; tentatively, D is TRBD1 (6 bases). The germline CDR1 and CDR2 sequences are LGHDT and YNNKEL (reference sequence). The CDR3 loop spans 12 amino acids.